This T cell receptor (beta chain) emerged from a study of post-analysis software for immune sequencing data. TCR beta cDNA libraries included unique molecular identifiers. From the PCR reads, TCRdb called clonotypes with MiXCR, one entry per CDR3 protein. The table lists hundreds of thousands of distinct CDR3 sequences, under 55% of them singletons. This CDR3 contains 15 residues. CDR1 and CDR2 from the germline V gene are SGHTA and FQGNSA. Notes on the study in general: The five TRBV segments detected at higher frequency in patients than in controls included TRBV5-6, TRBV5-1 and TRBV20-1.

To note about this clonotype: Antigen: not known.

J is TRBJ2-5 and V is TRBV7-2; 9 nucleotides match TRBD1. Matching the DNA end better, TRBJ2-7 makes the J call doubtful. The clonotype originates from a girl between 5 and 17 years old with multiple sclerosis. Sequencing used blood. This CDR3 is CASSLAAGQGYEQYF. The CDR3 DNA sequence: TGTGCCAGCAGCTTAGCCGCGGGACAGGGTTACGAGCAGTACTTC.